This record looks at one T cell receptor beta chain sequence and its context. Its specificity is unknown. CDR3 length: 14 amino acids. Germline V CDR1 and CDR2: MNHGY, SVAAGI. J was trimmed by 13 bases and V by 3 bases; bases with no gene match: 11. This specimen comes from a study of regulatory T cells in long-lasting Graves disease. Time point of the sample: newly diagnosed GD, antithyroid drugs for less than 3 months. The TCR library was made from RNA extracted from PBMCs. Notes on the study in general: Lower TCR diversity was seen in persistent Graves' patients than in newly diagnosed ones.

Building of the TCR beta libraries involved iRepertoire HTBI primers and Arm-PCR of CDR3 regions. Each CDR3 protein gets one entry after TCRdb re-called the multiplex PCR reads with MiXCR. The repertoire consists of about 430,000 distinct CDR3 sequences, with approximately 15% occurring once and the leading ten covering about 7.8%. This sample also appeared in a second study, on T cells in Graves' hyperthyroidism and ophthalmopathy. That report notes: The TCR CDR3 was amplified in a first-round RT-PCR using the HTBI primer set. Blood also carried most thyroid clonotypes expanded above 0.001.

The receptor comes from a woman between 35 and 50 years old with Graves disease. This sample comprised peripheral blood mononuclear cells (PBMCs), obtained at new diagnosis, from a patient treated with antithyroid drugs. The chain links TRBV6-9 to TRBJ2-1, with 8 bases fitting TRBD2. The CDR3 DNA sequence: TGTGCCAGCAGTTACCCGATTGGTAGCGGGGACCAGTTCTTC. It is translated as CASSYPIGSGDQFF.